Detailed here is one T cell receptor (beta chain). Taking its sample share into account, this clone is medium-sized (0.01 to 0.1%). This clone's antigen is unknown. No base-level quality is on record; no much larger clone is a single base apart. The data are from a study of T cell repertoires in Merkel cell carcinoma (dated by TCRdb to between 2018 and 2020). About the full investigation: The study excluded patients who had received intralesional immunotherapy or systemic immune checkpoint blockade before the biopsy. The MCPyV-specific clonotypes were initially defined from expanded tumor-infiltrating lymphocytes through tetramer sorting, cloning and paired TCR sequencing. Inclusion required a diagnosis of MCPyV-positive Merkel cell carcinoma and successful in vitro expansion of tumor-infiltrating lymphocytes.

Each study subject had MCPyV-positive Merkel cell carcinoma confirmed by biopsy and had serum antibodies to T-antigen that tested positive. Genomic DNA was extracted from about 6 adjacent 10-micron frozen tumor sections without cell sorting or culture. Roughly 5 x 5 x 5 mm of tumor biopsy tissue was frozen in optimal cutting temperature compound. In the frozen biopsy, scout sections stained with hematoxylin and eosin confirmed plenty of Merkel cell carcinoma along with infiltrating cells. Overall study outcomes, separate from this receptor: The study did not examine normal tissue biopsies.

The immunoSEQ assay was used both to sequence TRB CDR3 from tumor genomic DNA and to process the resulting data. The table comes from immuneACCESS by way of TCRdb, which keeps in-frame sequences with V and J called. Part of the clones is missing from these tables; in studies checked, under half for an unresolved V gene and the rest for unknown reasons. This sample has approximately 14,000 clones in its table, and approximately 80% of those were observed once. 17% of the sample comes from the top ten. Trimming costs V 3 bases and J 10 bases, and their ends lie 12 bases apart. From the cysteine through the phenylalanine, the CDR3 covers 13 amino acids. Just CDR3 DNA is preserved here, 39 bases in frame from base 1. CDR1 and CDR2 (SGHVS, FNYEAQ) derive from the germline V gene.

The chain uses TRBV7-6 and TRBJ1-4; the D segment cannot be called with confidence. The sequence was obtained from an adult with Merkel cell carcinoma. Sequencing was performed on tumor tissue. The DNA reads TGTGCCAGCAGCTTGAATCCTCTAGGAAAACTGTTTTTT. Its translation is CASSLNPLGKLFF. Joined to the reference TRBV7-6 and TRBJ1-4 proteins, this CDR3 gives the full variable domain: GAGVSQSPRYKVTKRGQDVALRCDPISGHVSLYWYRQALGQGPEFLTYFNYEAQQDKSGLPNDRFSAERPEGSISTLTIQRTEQRDSAMYRCASSLNPLGKLFFGSGTQLSVL.